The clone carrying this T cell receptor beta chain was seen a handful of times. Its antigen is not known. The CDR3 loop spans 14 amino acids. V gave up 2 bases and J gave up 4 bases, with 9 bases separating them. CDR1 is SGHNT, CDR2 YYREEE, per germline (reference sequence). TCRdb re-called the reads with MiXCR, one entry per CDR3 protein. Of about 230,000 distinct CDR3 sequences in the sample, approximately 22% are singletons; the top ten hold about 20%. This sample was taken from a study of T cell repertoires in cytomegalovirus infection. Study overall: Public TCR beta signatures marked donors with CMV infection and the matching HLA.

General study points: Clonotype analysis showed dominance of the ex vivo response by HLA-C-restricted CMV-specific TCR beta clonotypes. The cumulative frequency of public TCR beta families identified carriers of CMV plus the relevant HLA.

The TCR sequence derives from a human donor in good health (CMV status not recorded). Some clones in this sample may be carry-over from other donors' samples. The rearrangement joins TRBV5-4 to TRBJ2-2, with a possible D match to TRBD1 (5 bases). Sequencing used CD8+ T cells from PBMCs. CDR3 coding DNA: TGTGCCAGCAGCTTCGGACAAAGCACCGGGGAGCTGTTTTTT. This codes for CASSFGQSTGELFF.